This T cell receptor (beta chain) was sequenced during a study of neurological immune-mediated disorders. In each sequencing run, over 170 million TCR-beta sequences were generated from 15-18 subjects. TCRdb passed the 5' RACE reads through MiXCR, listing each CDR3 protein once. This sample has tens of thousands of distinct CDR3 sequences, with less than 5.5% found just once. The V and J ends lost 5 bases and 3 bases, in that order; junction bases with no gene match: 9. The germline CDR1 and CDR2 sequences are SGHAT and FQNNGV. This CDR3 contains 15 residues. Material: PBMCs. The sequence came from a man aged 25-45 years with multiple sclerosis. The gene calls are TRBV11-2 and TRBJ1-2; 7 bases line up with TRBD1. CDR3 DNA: TGTGCCAGCAGCCAGCGACAGGGAACGTACTATGGCTACACCTTC. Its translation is CASSQRQGTYYGYTF.